This section outlines one T cell receptor (beta chain) sequence together with its context. Its target is unknown. Data came from immunoSEQ multiplex PCR; TCRdb stores just in-frame clones and leaves some out. This sample has tens of thousands of clones, with over 80% found just once. The data are from a study of OX40 agonist ivuxolimab in advanced cancers. Turning to the study itself: Ivuxolimab, which patients received intravenously every 2 weeks, was dosed at 0.01 to 10 mg/kg.

Germline CDR1 and CDR2: ENHRY and SYGVKD. CDR3 length equals 13 residues. Trimming removed 4 bases from V and 0 bases from J; junction bases left unmatched: 0. General study findings and limits: Compared with others, partial responders at 0.1-3.0 mg/kg displayed clonal expansion among the lowest. CD4+ and CD8+ T cells in blood underwent clonal expansion by week 6 at 0.1 to 3.0 mg/kg. Fewer expanded clones were found on average in CD4+ than in CD8+ T cells.

The sequence derives from an adult with an advanced solid tumor such as melanoma, head and neck, liver or kidney cancer. The chain has TRBV10-3 and TRBJ2-7; 7 nucleotides align to TRBD1. The source material was CD4+ or CD8+ T cells sorted from blood, sampled in a trial of the OX40 agonist ivuxolimab. CDR3 sequence reads: CAISGDSSYEQYF. CDR3 DNA sequence: TGTGCCATCAGTGGGGACAGCTCCTACGAGCAGTACTTC.